The TCR beta chain described here comes from a study of TIL therapy for anti-PD-1-resistant metastatic lung cancer. As for the study in general: Patients had a median age of around 56 years (range roughly 38-75). Median tumor mutation burden was 1.5 mutations per megabase. A few tumors were EGFR-mutant and two were ALK-rearranged.

Trimming left V 2 bases short and J 3 bases short, with 11 bases between. The germline V gene has CDR1 SGHDT and CDR2 YYEEEE. The CDR3 is 14 amino acids. The time point is: pre-treatment sample, taken before nivolumab and TIL therapy. Sequencing used immunoSEQ v3. The assay was immunoSEQ multiplex PCR, and TCRdb's table has in-frame clones only and misses some. Here the sample spans under 70,000 clones, around 79% being singletons. This clonotype originated in a person between 25 and 80 years old with non-small cell lung cancer. The chain combines TRBV5-6 with TRBJ2-5; D remains ambiguous. The input for sequencing was blood, taken at baseline. CDR3 sequence (DNA): TGTGCCAGCAGCTTAAACCCTCTGGAAGAGACCCAGTACTTC. Protein sequence: CASSLNPLEETQYF. Full variable domain (rest looked up from reference TRBV5-6 and TRBJ2-5): DAGVTQSPTHLIKTRGQQVTLRCSPKSGHDTVSWYQQALGQGPQFIFQYYEEEERQRGNFPDRFSGHQFPNYSSELNVNALLLGDSALYLCASSLNPLEETQYFGPGTRLLVL.